These 19 T cell receptor beta chains were sequenced from one sample in a study of T cells in Graves' hyperthyroidism and ophthalmopathy. Researchers amplified the TCR beta CDR3 regions from RNA transcripts. The primer set for the first-round RT-PCR of the TCR CDR3 was HTBI. TCRdb re-derived calls from the multiplex PCR reads in MiXCR, one entry per CDR3 protein. The sample carries around 610,000 distinct CDR3 sequences, approximately 15% recorded once. Sequencing was performed on blood. The receptors originated from a woman aged 40 to 49 with Graves' ophthalmopathy.

V is TRBV10-3 and J is TRBJ2-3, with TRBD1 matching 9 bases. Germline trimming cut 5 bases from V and 2 bases from J; bases unmatched to any gene: 11. Germline-derived CDR1 and CDR2 are ENHRY and SYGVKD. This CDR3 has 17 amino acids. In DNA form, the CDR3 reads TGTGCCATCAGTTTTTCCCCCGACAGGGGGGTCACAGATACGCAGTATTTT. As protein: CAISFSPDRGVTDTQYF.

This clonotype occurred many times. The rearrangement links TRBV29-1 to TRBJ1-1; D is possibly TRBD1 (5 bases). The germline gives CDR1 SQVTM, CDR2 ANQGSEA. The V end lost 7 bases, the J end lost 2 bases, and 14 bases lay between the germline ends. CDR3 size: 13 residues. CDR3 in amino acids: CSACDSLNTEAFF. CDR3 DNA: TGCAGCGCGTGCGACAGTTTAAACACTGAAGCTTTCTTT.

This clonotype was seen ten or more times. The chain has TRBV5-5 and TRBJ1-2, with 8 bases that match TRBD1. With V trimmed by 5 bases and J by 5 bases, 8 bases remained unmatched. The CDR3 spans 14 residues. Germline CDR1 is SGHKS and CDR2 is YYEKEE (reference sequence). The CDR3, as DNA: TGTGCCAGCAGTTTAGCACAGGGGGGATATGGCTACACCTTC. Amino acid sequence: CASSLAQGGYGYTF.

This clonotype has a count of ten or more. The chain has TRBV6-5 and TRBJ1-2, with D perhaps matching TRBD1 (5 bases). In germline, CDR1 is MNHEY, CDR2 SVGAGI. V shed 4 bases and J shed 6 bases, with 9 bases lying between them. The length of the CDR3 is 12 residues. As DNA, the CDR3 is TGTGCCAGCAGTTGGGACGGCCATGGCTACACCTTC. This gives the protein CASSWDGHGYTF.

This clonotype appeared many times. The chain is built from TRBV28 and TRBJ1-2; D is unclear. Deletions cut 5 bases from V and 4 bases from J, with 11 bases between. The germline V gene has CDR1 MDHEN and CDR2 SYDVKM. The CDR3 loop spans 13 amino acids. Here the CDR3 reads CASSKDGFYGYTF. CDR3 coding DNA: TGTGCCAGCAGTAAGGACGGATTCTATGGCTACACCTTC.

This clonotype was observed at least ten times. This chain uses TRBV19 with TRBJ2-7; TRBD2 matches at 10 bases. This CDR3 comprises 15 residues. J was trimmed by 0 bases and V by 6 bases; bases with no gene match: 5. Germline lookup yields CDR1 LNHDA and CDR2 SQIVND (reference sequence). This CDR3 reads CASRPASGSSYEQYF. In nucleotides, the CDR3 is TGTGCCAGTAGGCCGGCTAGCGGGAGCTCCTACGAGCAGTACTTC.

This clonotype was recorded at least ten times. V gene TRBV6-1 combines with J gene TRBJ2-7; tentative D call: TRBD2 (6 bases). The ends were cut back, 7 bases at V and 3 bases at J, with 16 bases in the middle. The CDR3 is made up of 14 amino acids. In germline, CDR1 is MNHNS, CDR2 SASEGT. As DNA, the CDR3 is TGTGCCAGCACCGCCGGGACTTCCTTCTACGAGCAGTACTTC. Residues: CASTAGTSFYEQYF.

This clonotype showed up many times. Sequence at one end of the junction differs from germline and may be a read error. The chain joins TRBV7-7 to TRBJ2-5; 9 positions agree with TRBD1. The CDR3 runs 16 residues. Per the germline V gene, CDR1 is SSHAT and CDR2 is FNYEAQ (reference sequence). The CDR3 coding sequence is TGTGCTAGCAGCGCCCGGGAACAGGGGGCGGAAGAGACCCAGTACTTC. Translating it yields CASSAREQGAEETQYF.

The CDR3 sequence: CASRRDPIFSGELFF. The CDR3 DNA follows: TGTGCCAGCAGAAGGGACCCCATTTTTTCCGGGGAGCTGTTTTTT. This chain joins TRBV6-1 and TRBJ2-2; D may correspond to TRBD1 or TRBD2 (5 bases each). V lost 6 bases, J lost 6 bases, and 17 bases lay in between. Germline lookup yields CDR1 MNHNS and CDR2 SASEGT. There are 15 residues in the CDR3.

At least ten counts were recorded for this clonotype. The chain links TRBV28 to TRBJ1-2; D unclear. CDR3 length equals 13 residues. Germline-derived CDR1 and CDR2 are MDHEN and SYDVKM. V was pared by 4 bases and J by 5 bases, with 11 bases between. CDR3 protein: CASSSIPGYGYTF. The CDR3 bases are TGTGCCAGCAGTTCTATCCCGGGGTATGGCTACACCTTC.

V is TRBV29-1 and J is TRBJ2-2; D perhaps matches TRBD1 (5 bases). Germline V lookup: CDR1 SQVTM, CDR2 ANQGSEA. The CDR3 covers 19 residues. The ends were cut back, 7 bases at V and 1 base at J, with 28 bases in the middle. Here the CDR3 reads CSAHPNKITGGWNTGELFF. Here the CDR3 DNA reads TGCAGCGCCCATCCGAATAAGATCACAGGTGGCTGGAACACCGGGGAGCTGTTTTTT.

This clonotype was observed at least ten times. The chain is built from TRBV10-3 and TRBJ2-7; no firm D call. Germline CDR1 ENHRY, CDR2 SYGVKD. This CDR3 has 13 amino acids. Trimming stripped 2 bases from V and 1 base from J, with 6 bases between. The CDR3 nucleotides are TGTGCCATCAGTGAGGGCGGTTCCTACGAGCAGTACTTC. This gives the protein CAISEGGSYEQYF.

This clonotype was picked up many times. The rearrangement joins TRBV3-1 to TRBJ2-7; 7 nucleotides align to TRBD1. In germline, CDR1 is LGHDT, CDR2 YNNKEL (reference sequence). This CDR3 region has 12 residues. The trim removed 3 bases at V and 6 bases at J, leaving 2 bases unmatched. The CDR3: CASSHDRAEQYF. DNA for the CDR3: TGTGCCAGCAGCCACGACAGGGCCGAGCAGTACTTC.

The gene calls are TRBV5-1 and TRBJ1-5; 7 bases are a match to TRBD1. CDR3 length equals 19 residues. Unmatched junction bases numbered 17, after V lost 0 bases and J lost 5 bases. The germline V gene has CDR1 SGHRS and CDR2 YFSETQ. The CDR3: CASSLATHRGRFYDQPQHF. The CDR3 DNA follows: TGCGCCAGCAGCTTGGCCACCCACAGGGGACGTTTTTATGATCAGCCCCAGCATTTT.

This clonotype was observed a few times. The chain couples TRBV4-1 to TRBJ1-1; tentative D call: TRBD1 (5 bases). The V gene's germline CDR1 is MGHRA and CDR2 YSYEKL. V was cut by 6 bases and J by 0 bases, with 11 bases left in between. This CDR3 has 14 amino acids. CDR3 sequence: CASRRGVLNTEAFF. The CDR3 region has the DNA TGCGCCAGCAGGCGGGGGGTTTTGAACACTGAAGCTTTCTTT.

At least ten counts were recorded for this clonotype. The V gene is TRBV7-9, the J gene TRBJ1-1; D might be TRBD1 (6 bases). This CDR3 is 14 amino acids long. The V end was cut by 5 bases, the J end by 4 bases, with 14 bases between. The V gene's germline CDR1 is SEHNR and CDR2 FQNEAQ (reference sequence). The CDR3 loop reads CASSLQGSGTEAFF. The CDR3 nucleotides are TGTGCCAGCAGCCTACAGGGATCTGGCACTGAAGCTTTCTTT.

The sample holds many counts of this clonotype. The V call is TRBV19, the J call TRBJ2-7; 7 nucleotides agree with TRBD2. Germline CDR1 and CDR2: LNHDA and SQIVND (reference sequence). J was trimmed by 3 bases and V by 8 bases; bases with no gene match: 10. The CDR3 is 14 residues long. CDR3 DNA sequence: TGTGCCAGTCGCGGATCGGGGGGATTCTACGAGCAGTACTTC. This translates into CASRGSGGFYEQYF.

Comment on this clonotype: Just one base apart from a much larger clone, this may be a read error. The CDR3 carries no conserved terminal phenylalanine or tryptophan, so it likely arises from a read error. The CDR3 DNA reads TGCAGTGCCATAGTTGACAGGGGGTATCAGCCCCAGCATTCT. Residues: CSAIVDRGYQPQHS. This chain connects TRBV20-1 to TRBJ1-5; TRBD1 matches 9 bases. J lost 5 bases, V lost 6 bases, and 8 bases had no gene match. CDR3 length: 14 residues. Germline V gene sequence: CDR1 DFQATT, CDR2 SNEGSKA (reference sequence).

This clonotype was counted at least ten times. The chain combines TRBV18 with TRBJ2-7, with a possible D match to TRBD2 (5 bases). The CDR3 covers 14 residues. V was cut by 8 bases and J by 0 bases, with 14 bases left in between. Per germline, CDR1 KGHSH and CDR2 LQKENI. The CDR3 spells CASSPSRDSYEQYF. CDR3 sequence (DNA): TGTGCCAGCAGCCCGTCGAGGGACTCCTACGAGCAGTACTTC. The full variable domain, in which reference TRBV18 and TRBJ2-7 provide the parts outside the CDR3, is NAGVMQNPRHLVRRRGQEARLRCSPMKGHSHVYWYRQLPEEGLKFMVYLQKENIIDESGMPKERFSAEFPKEGPSILRIQQVVRGDSAAYFCASSPSRDSYEQYFGPGTRLTVT.